This TCR beta chain was captured in a study of cytomegalovirus exposure and HLA in healthy donors. As for this clone: Antigen specificity is unknown.

Researchers ran the PCR with 60 Vbeta and 13 Jbeta primers. Data came from immunoSEQ multiplex PCR; TCRdb stores just in-frame clones and leaves some out. This table has roughly 120,000 clones, 80% appearing once. The CDR3 spans 13 residues. Trimming pared 4 bases from V and 6 bases from J, leaving 10 bases between. Germline CDR1 reads SGHTA; CDR2 reads FQGNSA. General study findings and limits: TCR beta V- and J-gene trimming, according to a later analysis, was linked to a missense DCLRE1C variant. TCR beta chains associated with HLA were, in a later analysis, more clonally expanded than equally common others.

This rearrangement joins TRBV7-2 to TRBJ1-5; the D gene is possibly TRBD1 (5 bases). Sequencing was done on a sample of PBMCs. This receptor was taken from a male donor in good health and CMV-seronegative. In DNA form, the CDR3 reads TGTGCCAGCAGCTCCCAGGGCGGTCAGCCCCAGCATTTT. This gives the protein CASSSQGGQPQHF.